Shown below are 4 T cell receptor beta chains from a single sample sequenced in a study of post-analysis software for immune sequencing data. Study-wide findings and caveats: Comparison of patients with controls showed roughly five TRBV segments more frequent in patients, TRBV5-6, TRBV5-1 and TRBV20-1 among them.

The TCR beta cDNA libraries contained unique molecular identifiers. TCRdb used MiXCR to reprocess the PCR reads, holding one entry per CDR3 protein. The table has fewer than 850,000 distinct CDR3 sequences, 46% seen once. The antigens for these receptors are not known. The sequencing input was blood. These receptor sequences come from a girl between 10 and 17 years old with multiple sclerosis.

The CDR3 protein is CASSVDVGNSNYGYTF. The CDR3 DNA sequence: TGTGCCAGCAGCGTAGATGTGGGGAACTCTAACTATGGCTACACCTTC. The chain couples TRBV9 to TRBJ1-2, with D unresolved. Per the germline V gene, CDR1 is SGDLS and CDR2 is YYNGEE. The CDR3 covers 16 residues. Trimming took off 0 bases at V and 0 bases at J, with 12 bases between the two ends.

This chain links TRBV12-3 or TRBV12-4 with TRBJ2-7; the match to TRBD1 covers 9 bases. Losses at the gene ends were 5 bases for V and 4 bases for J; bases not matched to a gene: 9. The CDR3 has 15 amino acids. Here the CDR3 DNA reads TGTGCCAGCAGTACCACCGGGACAGGGATGTACGAGCAGTACTTC. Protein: CASSTTGTGMYEQYF.

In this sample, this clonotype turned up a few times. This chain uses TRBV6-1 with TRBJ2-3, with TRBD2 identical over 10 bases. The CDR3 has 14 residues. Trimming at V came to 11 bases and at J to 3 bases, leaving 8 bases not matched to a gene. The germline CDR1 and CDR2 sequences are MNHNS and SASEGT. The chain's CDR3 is CAHLAGDGTDTQYF. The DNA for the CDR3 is TGTGCCCACCTAGCGGGAGACGGGACAGATACGCAGTATTTT.

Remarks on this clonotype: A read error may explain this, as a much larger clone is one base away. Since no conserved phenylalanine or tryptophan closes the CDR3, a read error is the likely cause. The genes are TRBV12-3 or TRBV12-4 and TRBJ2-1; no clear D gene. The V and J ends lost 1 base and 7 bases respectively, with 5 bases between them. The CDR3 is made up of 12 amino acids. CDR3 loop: CASSLGVNEQFV. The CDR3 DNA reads TGTGCCAGCAGTTTAGGTGTGAATGAGCAGTTCGTC.